Shown below are 5 T cell receptor beta chains from a single sample sequenced in a study of OX40 agonist ivuxolimab in advanced cancers. Sequenced by immunoSEQ multiplex PCR; TCRdb stores in-frame clones only, minus some. The sample contains approximately 84,000 clones, approximately 89% of which appear only once. The starting material was CD4+ or CD8+ T cells sorted from blood, obtained in a trial of the OX40 agonist ivuxolimab. These receptors all come from an adult with an advanced solid tumor such as melanoma, head and neck, liver or kidney cancer.

The table lists this clone with a count of one. The CDR3 is CASSLRGGNQPQHF. CDR3 DNA: TGTGCCAGCAGCCTCAGGGGAGGGAATCAGCCCCAGCATTTT. V gene TRBV9 combines with J gene TRBJ1-5; tentatively, D is TRBD1 (6 bases). V lost 4 bases and J lost 4, with 12 bases in between. This CDR3 region has 14 residues. Germline V gene lookup returns CDR1 SGDLS and CDR2 YYNGEE.

The rearrangement links TRBV28 to TRBJ1-2; no firm D call. This CDR3 region has 12 residues. V lost 9 bases to trimming and J lost 4 bases, with 12 bases between them. CDR1 is MDHEN and CDR2 is SYDVKM in the germline V gene. CDR3: CASQFGSYGYTF. CDR3 bases: TGTGCCAGTCAGTTCGGCAGCTATGGCTACACCTTC.

The chain is built from TRBV19 and TRBJ2-3, with D maybe TRBD2 (5 bases). Per the germline V gene, CDR1 is LNHDA and CDR2 is SQIVND (reference sequence). There are 14 residues in the CDR3. Trimming pared 6 bases from V and 6 bases from J, leaving 16 bases between. CDR3 DNA: TGTGCCAGTAGCCGGGGATGGACGGCCGATACGCAGTATTTT. Protein sequence: CASSRGWTADTQYF.

The chain employs TRBV7-8 and TRBJ2-2, with D possibly being TRBD2 (7 bases). This CDR3 is built from 16 residues. The germline V gene encodes CDR1 SGHVS and CDR2 FQNEAQ. V was clipped by 1 base and J by 3 bases, with 12 bases between them. CDR3 sequence (DNA): TGTGCCAGCAGCTTAGAGGGGGGGCGCCACACCGGGGAGCTGTTTTTT. This translates into CASSLEGGRHTGELFF. Filled out from reference TRBV7-8 and TRBJ2-2, the complete variable domain reads GAGVSQSPRYKVAKRGQDVALRCDPISGHVSLFWYQQALGQGPEFLTYFQNEAQLDKSGLPSDRFFAERPEGSVSTLKIQRTQQEDSAVYLCASSLEGGRHTGELFFGEGSRLTVL.

J is TRBJ1-3 and V is TRBV6-5; D gene ambiguous. CDR3 length: 16 amino acids. The V gene's germline CDR1 is MNHEY and CDR2 SVGAGI. Trimming pared 3 bases from V and 0 bases from J, leaving 12 bases between. The DNA of the CDR3 is TGTGCCAGCAGTTATACGGGCAGCTTCTCTGGAAACACCATATATTTT. Protein: CASSYTGSFSGNTIYF.